The clone carrying this T cell receptor beta chain has a count of ten or more. Its antigen is still unknown. From germline, CDR1 is SGHRS and CDR2 YFSETQ. Trimming took off 1 base at V and 7 bases at J, with 14 bases between the two ends. This CDR3 contains 14 residues. A unique molecular identifier was attached to every TCR cDNA molecule. TCRdb reanalysed the 5' RACE reads using MiXCR and keeps one entry per CDR3 protein. The table has some 23,000 distinct CDR3 sequences, roughly 7% seen once. Time point defined: sample taken at primary tumor resection. Unsorted samples of tumor, nontumor lung or frozen PBMC had their whole RNA sequenced. The roughly 68 donors had untreated early-stage non-small cell lung cancer. This specimen comes from a study of spatial heterogeneity in lung cancer. Study information: Consistent detection of more beta-chain than alpha-chain sequences was observed.

Study-wide results and caveats: Blood carried ubiquitous expanded tumor TCRs more at resection than follow-up.

The sequence came from a male donor with early-stage non-small cell lung cancer. The chain carries TRBV5-1 and TRBJ2-5; D possibly corresponds to TRBD2 (6 bases). The sample here was PBMCs, taken at surgery. This CDR3 reads CASSLRILEGTQYF. The CDR3 region has the DNA TGCGCCAGCAGCTTGAGGATCTTGGAGGGGACCCAGTACTTC.